One and the same sample provided the 10 T cell receptor beta chains below, sequenced in a study of cytotoxic CD8 clonotypes in ibrutinib-treated CLL. TCRdb's table, derived via immunoSEQ multiplex PCR, lists solely in-frame clones and lacks some. Seen here are 200,000 to 250,000 clones, just over 70% observed once, and the top ten hold approximately 6.3%. Source: PBMCs, taken after 12 months of ibrutinib treatment. All receptors come from a human donor with chronic lymphocytic leukemia.

The rearrangement uses TRBV6-1 and TRBJ2-1, with TRBD2 identical over 10 bases. Trimming cost V 6 bases and J 3 bases; bases outside gene matches: 5. CDR1 MNHNS and CDR2 SASEGT come from the germline V gene. The CDR3 covers 15 residues. The CDR3 DNA is TGTGCCAGCAGCGATCTAGCGGGGGTCTACAATGAGCAGTTCTTC. Amino acids: CASSDLAGVYNEQFF.

This clone is a singleton in its sample. V and J are TRBV19 and TRBJ1-2; D gene ambiguous. V lost 3 bases, J lost 4 bases, and 15 bases lay in between. The CDR3 runs to 15 residues. CDR1 is LNHDA, CDR2 SQIVND, per germline (reference sequence). CDR3 loop: CASSMYTGEIYGYTF. CDR3 coding DNA: TGTGCCAGTAGTATGTACACCGGGGAAATCTATGGCTACACCTTC.

The CDR3 DNA sequence: TGTGCCAGCAGTTTAAAAGGAAGGGGAGCTGGCTACACCTTC. This translates into CASSLKGRGAGYTF. The genes are TRBV27 and TRBJ1-2; maybe TRBD1 (5 bases). Germline lookup yields CDR1 MNHEY and CDR2 SMNVEV (reference sequence). The CDR3 totals 14 residues. Deletions cut 2 bases from V and 7 bases from J, with 14 bases between.

This chain links TRBV5-6 with TRBJ1-2, with D unclear. CDR3 size: 16 residues. Per the germline V gene, CDR1 is SGHDT and CDR2 is YYEEEE. Trimming took off 1 base at V and 0 bases at J, with 13 bases between the two ends. The CDR3 DNA follows: TGTGCCAGCAGCTTGATCCGGTTTCAAGCTAACTATGGCTACACCTTC. The encoded protein is CASSLIRFQANYGYTF. Together with reference TRBV5-6 and TRBJ1-2, the CDR3 gives the full variable domain: DAGVTQSPTHLIKTRGQQVTLRCSPKSGHDTVSWYQQALGQGPQFIFQYYEEEERQRGNFPDRFSGHQFPNYSSELNVNALLLGDSALYLCASSLIRFQANYGYTFGSGTRLTVV.

The rearrangement uses TRBV2 and TRBJ2-7; unclear D gene. The length of the CDR3 is 14 residues. Deletions cut 4 bases from V and 4 bases from J, with 14 bases between. Germline CDR1 is SNHLY and CDR2 is FYNNEI. The CDR3 spells CASSVARRRYEQYF. In DNA form, the CDR3 reads TGTGCCAGCAGTGTGGCACGGCGAAGGTACGAGCAGTACTTC.

This clone was seen once. The CDR3 loop is CASSLTEATGAVEQYF. CDR3 nucleotides: TGTGCCAGCAGCTTAACGGAAGCGACAGGGGCAGTCGAGCAGTACTTC. V gene TRBV7-3 combines with J gene TRBJ2-7; 8 nucleotides match TRBD1. The ends lost 0 bases at V and 6 bases at J; junction bases unmatched: 10. Looked up from germline, CDR1 is SGHTA and CDR2 is FQGTGA. This CDR3 is built from 16 residues. Full variable domain (outside the CDR3, taken from reference TRBV7-3 and TRBJ2-7): GAGVSQTPSNKVTEKGKYVELRCDPISGHTALYWYRQSLGQGPEFLIYFQGTGAADDSGLPNDRFFAVRPEGSVSTLKIQRTERGDSAVYLCASSLTEATGAVEQYFGPGTRLTVT.

This clone was seen a single time. The chain is built from TRBV29-1 and TRBJ1-1; D is ambiguous. This CDR3 is built from 14 residues. V lost 4 bases to trimming and J lost 4 bases, with 16 bases between them. Germline lookup yields CDR1 SQVTM and CDR2 ANQGSEA. In DNA form, the CDR3 reads TGCAGCGTTGCTACCCCTAGGAGGGTCACTGAAGCTTTCTTT. Its protein product is CSVATPRRVTEAFF.

The CDR3 bases are TGTGCCAGCAGGACCGCCGGGGTCGAGCAGTACTTC. This translates into CASRTAGVEQYF. The chain joins TRBV2 to TRBJ2-7, with D perhaps matching TRBD2 (5 bases). The CDR3 sequence is 12 residues long. Between the trimmed V and J ends, which lost 6 bases and 6 bases, there was a span of 12 bases. CDR1 SNHLY and CDR2 FYNNEI come from the germline V gene.

The chain employs TRBV6-5 and TRBJ1-1; the D gene is possibly TRBD1 (6 bases). Trimming removed 6 bases at V and 3 bases at J, with 17 bases between. In germline, CDR1 is MNHEY, CDR2 SVGAGI. The CDR3 sequence is 15 residues long. The CDR3: CASRYPNQGYTEAFF. For the CDR3, the DNA is TGTGCCAGCAGATACCCAAATCAGGGGTACACTGAAGCTTTCTTT.

This clone was observed a few times. The chain uses TRBV2 and TRBJ1-5, with D unclear. The germline gives CDR1 SNHLY, CDR2 FYNNEI. CDR3 size: 14 residues. V was clipped by 2 bases and J by 2 bases, with 7 bases between them. The chain's CDR3 is CASSELQGNQPQHF. CDR3 sequence (DNA): TGTGCCAGCAGTGAATTACAAGGCAATCAGCCCCAGCATTTT.